The entry below describes one T cell receptor (beta chain). The table lists this clone with a few counts. Its recognized antigen is unknown. No base quality information exists; no much larger clone differs at one position. TCRbeta CDR3 regions were amplified from genomic DNA by means of the immunoSEQ Assay, a bias-controlled multiplex PCR. The published analysis was carried out like this. The number of nucleated cells in each sample was estimated by amplification of reference gene primers within the assay. To quantify the absolute abundance of each unique TCRbeta CDR3 rearrangement, sequence reads were collapsed and filtered. For each sample, productive Simpson clonality was calculated as the square root of Simpson's diversity index across productive rearrangements. In TCRdb, the immuneACCESS table is reduced to in-frame sequences with V and J assigned. These tables do not hold every clone; where another copy was compared, an unresolved V gene accounts for under half, and the others remain unexplained. V and J calls and clone size follow that table, whereas D and trimming were derived from the DNA. For this sample the table gives approximately 270,000 clones, of which around 84% were detected only once. The ten largest clones represent about 1.7% of the sample.

This entry is derived from a study of blood T cell repertoires in COVID-19 (dated by TCRdb to the early 2020s). Regarding the study in general: Samples covering the acute and convalescent phases of COVID-19 were provided by collaborators in the United States, Italy and Spain. The prospective study material was composed of cDNA or gDNA derived from T cells, B-cell-depleted T cells, or PBMCs. Deeply sampled blood TCRbeta repertoires from subjects exposed to, actively infected with, or recovered from COVID-19 were included in the dataset. The repertoires were released in a freely available public database intended as a resource for research on the immune response to SARS-CoV-2. The samples were drawn from two sources: the first 160 participants of the ongoing ImmuneRACE study, and 1,254 subjects contributed by 6 global collaborators. A de-identified subject ID, COVID-19 status, age in years and sex were almost always included in the sample metadata. Where available, HLA class I and class II types were obtained from metadata supplied by the sample provider rather than from assay-based typing. What the work shows at the level of the full study, not this receptor alone: Clinical and demographic metadata were provided uncurated, with the amount varying by source and participant.

In the prospective study, participants were roughly 18 to 89 years old, resided in 24 geographic areas of the United States, and were enrolled through a virtual design. In the prospective study, participants were assigned to cohorts based on the clinical history participants reported in a screening survey and a study questionnaire. For ImmuneRACE Cohort 3, a participant was defined as recovered based on two consecutive negative NP/OP PCR tests, clearance by a healthcare professional, or resolution of symptoms. In the prospective study, whole blood, serum and a nasopharyngeal or oropharyngeal swab were collected from each participant by mobile phlebotomists. Prospective study participants could optionally give additional blood draws and questionnaires over an approximately two-month period. Prospective study blood samples were shipped either frozen or at room temperature before DNA extraction. CDR1 and CDR2 are drawn from the germline V gene: ENHRY, SYGVKD. From the cysteine up to the phenylalanine, the CDR3 has a length of 13 residues. Of all the DNA, just the CDR3 is kept, 39 bases in frame from base 1. Between the V and J ends, shortened by 10 bases and 3 bases respectively, the junction contains 13 bases.

The receptor comes from a man between 40 and 49 years old who had recovered from COVID-19. This receptor chain uses TRBV10-3 and TRBJ2-1; 6 matching bases give a weak D call of TRBD1. Sequencing was performed on PBMCs or T cells enriched from blood (not recorded which). The CDR3 protein is CATHRDNYNEQFF. The base sequence is TGTGCCACCCATAGGGACAACTACAATGAGCAGTTCTTC.